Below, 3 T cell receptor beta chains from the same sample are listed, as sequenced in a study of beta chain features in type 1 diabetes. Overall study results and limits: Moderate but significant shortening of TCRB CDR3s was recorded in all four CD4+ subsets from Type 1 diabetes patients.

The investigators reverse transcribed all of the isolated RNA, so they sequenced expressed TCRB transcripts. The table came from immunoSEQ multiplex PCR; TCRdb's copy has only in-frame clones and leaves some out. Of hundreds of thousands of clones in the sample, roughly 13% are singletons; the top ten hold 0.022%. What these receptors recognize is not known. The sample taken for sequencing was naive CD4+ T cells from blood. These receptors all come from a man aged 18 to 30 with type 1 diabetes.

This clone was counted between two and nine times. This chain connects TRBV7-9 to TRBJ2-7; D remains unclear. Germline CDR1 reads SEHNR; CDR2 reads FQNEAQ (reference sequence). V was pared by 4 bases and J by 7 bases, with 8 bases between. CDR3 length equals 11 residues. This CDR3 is CASSSLGEQYF. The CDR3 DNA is TGTGCCAGCAGCTCCCTCGGGGAGCAGTACTTC.

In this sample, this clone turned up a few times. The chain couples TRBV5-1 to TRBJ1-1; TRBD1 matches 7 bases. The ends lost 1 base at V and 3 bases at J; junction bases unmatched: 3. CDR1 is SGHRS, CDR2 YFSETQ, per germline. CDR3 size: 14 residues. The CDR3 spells CASSLRQGDTEAFF. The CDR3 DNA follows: TGCGCCAGCAGCTTGCGCCAGGGGGACACTGAAGCTTTCTTT.

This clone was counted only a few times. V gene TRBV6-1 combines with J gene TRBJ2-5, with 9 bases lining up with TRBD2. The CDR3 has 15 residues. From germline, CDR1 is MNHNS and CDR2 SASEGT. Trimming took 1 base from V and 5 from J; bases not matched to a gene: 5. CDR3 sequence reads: CASSEVAGGPETQYF. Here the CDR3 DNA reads TGTGCCAGCAGTGAAGTGGCGGGGGGGCCGGAGACCCAGTACTTC.